These 14 T cell receptor beta chains share one sample of origin, sequenced in a study of cytomegalovirus exposure and HLA in healthy donors. Vbeta (60) and Jbeta (13) primers were used in the PCR. Generated by immunoSEQ multiplex PCR, the TCRdb table keeps only in-frame clones and is missing some. The table lists under 150,000 clones, roughly three quarters of them singletons. Sequenced input: PBMCs. The receptors shown here come from a male donor in good health and CMV-seronegative.

This clone appeared a few times. The CDR3 bases are TGCGCCAGCAGCTCGGGACAGGGGCAGCCCCAGCATTTT. This encodes CASSSGQGQPQHF. The chain has TRBV5-1 and TRBJ1-5; 10 bases are shared with TRBD1. Germline CDR1 is SGHRS and CDR2 is YFSETQ. The CDR3 sequence is 13 residues long. The junction had 1 base not matched to a gene; V was cut back by 3 bases and J by 7 bases.

V gene TRBV6-4 combines with J gene TRBJ2-5; 7 bases fit TRBD2. After removal of 2 bases from V and 1 base from J, the junction contained 4 bases not matched to a gene. The CDR3 totals 15 residues. CDR1 MRHNA and CDR2 SNTAGT come from the germline V gene. The DNA of the CDR3 is TGTGCCAGCAGTGACGTAGCGGGCCCCCAAGAGACCCAGTACTTC. Amino acids: CASSDVAGPQETQYF.

The chain combines TRBV5-8 with TRBJ2-3; perhaps TRBD1 as D (6 bases). Germline V gives CDR1 SGHTS, CDR2 YDEGEE. V was clipped by 1 base and J by 6 bases, with 15 bases between them. The CDR3 loop spans 15 amino acids. CDR3 in amino acids: CASSLRTVLSDTQYF. Written as DNA, the CDR3 is TGTGCCAGCAGCTTGCGGACAGTCCTTAGCGATACGCAGTATTTT.

This clone showed up just once. The chain carries TRBV7-2 and TRBJ1-2; D not certain. The ends were cut back, 0 bases at V and 2 bases at J, with 13 bases in the middle. The CDR3 length is 16 residues. CDR1 and CDR2 from the germline V gene are SGHTA and FQGNSA. CDR3 nucleotides: TGTGCCAGCAGCTTAGCCTCCCAGTTGCAAAACTATGGCTACACCTTC. Its translation: CASSLASQLQNYGYTF.

The gene calls are TRBV9 and TRBJ2-3; 8 nucleotides agree with TRBD2. The CDR3 consists of 16 residues. The trim removed 0 bases at V and 2 bases at J, leaving 5 bases unmatched. Germline loops: CDR1 SGDLS, CDR2 YYNGEE. CDR3 loop: CASSVDPAGATDTQYF. The CDR3 bases are TGTGCCAGCAGCGTAGACCCAGCGGGGGCCACAGATACGCAGTATTTT.

The J gene is TRBJ2-1, the V gene TRBV7-2; D gene ambiguous. Germline values: CDR1 SGHTA, CDR2 FQGNSA. The CDR3 spans 12 residues. Trimming took 2 bases from V and 13 from J, leaving 12 bases between them. The CDR3 loop is CASSLRSGRQFF. The CDR3 nucleotides read TGTGCCAGCAGCTTACGGTCGGGTCGCCAGTTCTTC.

The gene calls are TRBV7-2 and TRBJ2-3, with 7 positions matching TRBD2. J was trimmed by 0 bases and V by 5 bases; bases with no gene match: 8. Germline values: CDR1 SGHTA, CDR2 FQGNSA. The CDR3 length is 16 residues. As DNA, the CDR3 is TGTGCCAGCAGCCGTTTCGGGGGGTCTAGCACAGATACGCAGTATTTT. Translation: CASSRFGGSSTDTQYF.

The chain joins TRBV7-9 to TRBJ1-1, with D maybe TRBD1 (6 bases). CDR1 is SEHNR, CDR2 FQNEAQ, per germline (reference sequence). This CDR3 contains 16 residues. V was clipped by 4 bases and J by 4 bases, with 19 bases between them. The DNA for the CDR3 is TGTGCCAGCAGCTCTAGTAGGCAGGGGCGGGCCACTGAAGCTTTCTTT. Amino acids: CASSSSRQGRATEAFF.

The V gene is TRBV10-3, the J gene TRBJ1-5, with 11 positions matching TRBD1. Germline V gene data show CDR1 as ENHRY and CDR2 as SYGVKD. The V and J ends lost 6 bases and 2 bases, in that order; junction bases with no gene match: 3. This CDR3 spans 15 amino acids. The CDR3 region is CAISQGQGGNQPQHF. The CDR3 DNA reads as TGTGCCATCAGCCAGGGACAGGGGGGCAATCAGCCCCAGCATTTT.

The chain carries TRBV27 and TRBJ2-2; the match to TRBD2 covers 16 bases. After removal of 8 bases from V and 4 bases from J, the junction contained 13 bases not matched to a gene. Germline loops: CDR1 MNHEY, CDR2 SMNVEV (reference sequence). The CDR3 spans 19 residues. In DNA, the CDR3 is TGTGCCAGCGCTCCCCCGGGACTAGCGGGGGGGTTTACCACCGGGGAGCTGTTTTTT. It codes for CASAPPGLAGGFTTGELFF.

The gene calls are TRBV12-5 and TRBJ2-7, with 9 bases fitting TRBD2. The germline V gene has CDR1 LGHNT and CDR2 FRNRAP. V lost 5 bases and J lost 5; bases outside the gene matches: 4. This CDR3 is 13 amino acids long. The chain's CDR3 is CASGRSGGDEQYF. The CDR3 DNA is TGTGCTAGTGGTCGTAGCGGGGGCGACGAGCAGTACTTC.

This chain links TRBV19 with TRBJ2-1, with 7 positions matching TRBD1. This CDR3 has 13 residues. V lost 5 bases and J lost 9; bases outside the gene matches: 7. Per germline, CDR1 LNHDA and CDR2 SQIVND (reference sequence). The CDR3 DNA follows: TGTGCCAGTAGTTCCATACAGGGGAGTGAGCAGTTCTTC. Its translation is CASSSIQGSEQFF.

The gene calls are TRBV2 and TRBJ1-1, with a tentative D call TRBD1 (6 bases). CDR1 and CDR2 (germline): SNHLY, FYNNEI. CDR3 length: 15 amino acids. The V end was cut by 4 bases, the J end by 3 bases, with 15 bases between. CDR3 loop: CASSVSPGVDTEAFF. CDR3 bases: TGTGCCAGCAGTGTGTCCCCAGGGGTGGACACTGAAGCTTTCTTT.

The chain links TRBV4-3 to TRBJ2-5; D gene uncertain. This CDR3 region has 14 residues. Germline V CDR1 and CDR2: LGHNA, YSLEER. V lost 1 base, J lost 2 bases, and 8 bases lay in between. The CDR3 region has the DNA TGCGCCAGCAGCCAAGCAGGCAGGCAAGAGACCCAGTACTTC. Encoded protein: CASSQAGRQETQYF.